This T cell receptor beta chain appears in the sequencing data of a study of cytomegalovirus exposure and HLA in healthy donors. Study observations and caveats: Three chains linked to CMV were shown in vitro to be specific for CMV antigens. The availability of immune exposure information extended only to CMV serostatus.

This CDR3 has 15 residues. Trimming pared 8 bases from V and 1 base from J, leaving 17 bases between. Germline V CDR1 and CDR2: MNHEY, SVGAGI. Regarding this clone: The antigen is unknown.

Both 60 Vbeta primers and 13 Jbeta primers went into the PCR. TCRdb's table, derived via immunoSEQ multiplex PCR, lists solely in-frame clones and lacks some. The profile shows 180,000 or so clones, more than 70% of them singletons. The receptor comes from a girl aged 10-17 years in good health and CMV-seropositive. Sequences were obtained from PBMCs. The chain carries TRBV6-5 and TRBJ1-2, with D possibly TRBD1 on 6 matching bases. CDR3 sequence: CASRAGAGNNYGYTF. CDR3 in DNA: TGTGCCAGCCGGGCAGGGGCAGGGAATAACTATGGCTACACCTTC.